This TCR beta chain was sequenced during a study of blood T cell repertoires in COVID-19. Here immunoSEQ multiplex PCR was the method, and the copy in TCRdb shows in-frame clones only, minus some. The sample has a few hundred thousand clones; 90% are singletons. The CDR3 consists of 13 residues. The junction had 10 bases not matched to a gene; V was cut back by 8 bases and J by 6 bases. The germline CDR1 and CDR2 sequences are GTSNPN and SVGIG (reference sequence). This sequence joins TRBV30 and TRBJ2-1; 7 positions match TRBD2. The sequenced material came from PBMCs or T cells enriched from blood (not recorded which). The clonotype comes from a woman under 30 with acute COVID-19. In DNA, the CDR3 is TGTGCCGGCGACCGCGGGAGAGGCAATGAGCAGTTCTTC. Its protein product is CAGDRGRGNEQFF.